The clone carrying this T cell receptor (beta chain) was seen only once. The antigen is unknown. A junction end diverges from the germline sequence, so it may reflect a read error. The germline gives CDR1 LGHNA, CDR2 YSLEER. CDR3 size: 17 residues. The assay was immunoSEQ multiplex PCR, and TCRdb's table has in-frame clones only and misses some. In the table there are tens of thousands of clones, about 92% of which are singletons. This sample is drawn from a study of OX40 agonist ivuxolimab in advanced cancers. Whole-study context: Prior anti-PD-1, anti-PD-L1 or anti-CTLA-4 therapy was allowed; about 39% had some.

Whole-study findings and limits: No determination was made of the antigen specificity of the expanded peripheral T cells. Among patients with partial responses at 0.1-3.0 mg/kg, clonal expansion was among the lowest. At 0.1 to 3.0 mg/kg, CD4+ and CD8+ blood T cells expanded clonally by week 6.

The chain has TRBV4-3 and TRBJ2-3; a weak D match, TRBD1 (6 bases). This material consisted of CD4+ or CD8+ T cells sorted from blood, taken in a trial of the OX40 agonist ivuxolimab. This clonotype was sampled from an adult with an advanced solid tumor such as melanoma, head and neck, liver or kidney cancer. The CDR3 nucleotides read TGCGCCAGCACCCAATGGGGAGCAGGGGTAGTAACAGATACGCAGTATTTT. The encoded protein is CASTQWGAGVVTDTQYF.